One and the same sample provided the 16 T cell receptor beta chains below, sequenced in a study of shared clonotypes between healthy human individuals. Measured with immunoSEQ multiplex PCR; TCRdb has only the in-frame clones, and not every one. The sample lists 450,000 to 500,000 clones; over 70% were seen once. The sequencing sample was made of PBMCs. All receptors come from a woman between 35 and 50 years old in good health. Some clones in this sample may be carry-over from other donors' samples.

This clone was seen just once. This chain uses TRBV28 with TRBJ2-2; 8 bases fit TRBD1. Germline lookup yields CDR1 MDHEN and CDR2 SYDVKM. The CDR3 has 14 amino acids. The junction had 6 bases not matched to a gene; V was cut back by 9 bases and J by 3 bases. The CDR3 sequence is CASTGTGDTGELFF. The CDR3 DNA is TGTGCCAGTACCGGGACAGGCGACACCGGGGAGCTGTTTTTT. The full variable domain, completed using reference TRBV28 and TRBJ2-2, is DVKVTQSSRYLVKRTGEKVFLECVQDMDHENMFWYRQDPGLGLRLIYFSYDVKMKEKGDIPEGYSVSREKKERFSLILESASTNQTSMYLCASTGTGDTGELFFGEGSRLTVL.

A note on this clone: A single base is all that separates this from a far larger clone, so a read error is likely. Other DNA sequences within the sample encode an identical CDR3. This chain joins TRBV4-3 and TRBJ2-7, with D tentatively TRBD1 or TRBD2 (5 bases each). Germline V gene lookup returns CDR1 LGHNA and CDR2 YSLEER. The CDR3 covers 17 residues. For the CDR3, the DNA is TGCGCCAGCAGCCAAGATCGGGGCCCCTCCCATGCCTATGAGCAGTACTTC. Amino acids: CASSQDRGPSHAYEQYF.

The chain joins TRBV2 to TRBJ1-5; D remains unclear. This CDR3 spans 15 amino acids. The V end lost 1 base, the J end lost 0 bases, and 7 bases lay between the germline ends. Germline values: CDR1 SNHLY, CDR2 FYNNEI. The CDR3 coding sequence is TGTGCCAGCAGTGAAGGAGGTTATAGCAATCAGCCCCAGCATTTT. Its protein product is CASSEGGYSNQPQHF.

About this clone itself: The same CDR3 also results from other DNA sequences found in this sample. The rearrangement joins TRBV18 to TRBJ2-7; a weak D match, TRBD1 (7 bases). Germline V gives CDR1 KGHSH, CDR2 LQKENI. This CDR3 spans 15 amino acids. V gave up 3 bases and J gave up 1 base, with 13 bases separating them. This CDR3 reads CASSPRAGGSYEQYF. The CDR3 nucleotides read TGTGCCAGCTCACCCCGGGCAGGGGGGTCCTACGAGCAGTACTTC.

This clone has just one count. This may come from a read error, since a much larger clone is one base off. V gene TRBV19 combines with J gene TRBJ2-6, with D possibly TRBD1 on 6 matching bases. V was shortened by 5 bases and J by 2 bases, with 13 bases between the two germline ends. Germline CDR1 is LNHDA and CDR2 is SQIVND (reference sequence). The CDR3 length is 16 residues. CDR3 nucleotides: TGTGCCAGTAGTGTCAACACAGGGACTGGGGCCAACGTCCTGACTTTC. Translated, it gives CASSVNTGTGANVLTF.

This clone has a handful of counts. The rearrangement links TRBV30 to TRBJ1-3; 7 nucleotides match TRBD1. The J segment lost 0 bases and the V segment lost 1 base, leaving 3 bases of the junction unmatched. Germline CDR1 is GTSNPN and CDR2 is SVGIG (reference sequence). The CDR3 spans 15 residues. CDR3 amino acids: CAWSAQGISGNTIYF. CDR3 sequence (DNA): TGTGCCTGGAGTGCACAGGGGATCTCTGGAAACACCATATATTTT.

The gene calls are TRBV6-1 and TRBJ1-5; D might be TRBD1 (5 bases). Trimming shortened V by 2 bases and J by 0 bases, and 14 bases separated the two germline ends. The CDR3 has 17 amino acids. Per the germline V gene, CDR1 is MNHNS and CDR2 is SASEGT. The CDR3 DNA sequence: TGTGCCAGCAGTGAACCGTGGGGACGTTATAGCAATCAGCCCCAGCATTTT. Its translation: CASSEPWGRYSNQPQHF.

For the CDR3, the DNA is TGCAGCGTTGCAAGTGGTGGCAATCAGCCCCAGCATTTT. Translated, it gives CSVASGGNQPQHF. This chain uses TRBV29-1 with TRBJ1-5; no definite D call. CDR3 length: 13 residues. The germline V and J ends were trimmed by 4 bases and 2 bases, with 9 bases remaining between them. Looked up from germline, CDR1 is SQVTM and CDR2 is ANQGSEA.

In its sample, this clone was seen a few times. V gene TRBV11-3 combines with J gene TRBJ2-1, with 12 bases aligning to TRBD2. The CDR3 consists of 16 residues. Germline V gene data show CDR1 as SGHNT and CDR2 as YENEEA. V lost 5 bases, J lost 3 bases, and 5 bases stayed unmatched. In DNA, the CDR3 is TGTGCCAGCAGCCTCTCGACTAGCGGGAGCTACAATGAGCAGTTCTTC. Translation: CASSLSTSGSYNEQFF. The whole variable domain, filled in from reference TRBV11-3 and TRBJ2-1, reads EAGVVQSPRYKIIEKKQPVAFWCNPISGHNTLYWYLQNLGQGPELLIRYENEEAVDDSQLPKDRFSAERLKGVDSTLKIQPAELGDSAVYLCASSLSTSGSYNEQFFGPGTRLTVL.

The count of this clone is one. The chain couples TRBV18 to TRBJ2-7; D gene ambiguous. The V and J ends lost 1 base and 6 bases respectively, with 10 bases between them. The germline gives CDR1 KGHSH, CDR2 LQKENI. This CDR3 is built from 13 residues. In nucleotides, the CDR3 is TGTGCCAGCTCACCACAGACCCAAGGCGAGCAGTACTTC. This translates into CASSPQTQGEQYF. The variable domain in full, completed from reference TRBV18 and TRBJ2-7, reads NAGVMQNPRHLVRRRGQEARLRCSPMKGHSHVYWYRQLPEEGLKFMVYLQKENIIDESGMPKERFSAEFPKEGPSILRIQQVVRGDSAAYFCASSPQTQGEQYFGPGTRLTVT.

The chain joins TRBV28 to TRBJ1-4, with 8 nucleotides matching TRBD1. The CDR3 extends over 14 amino acids. Germline values: CDR1 MDHEN, CDR2 SYDVKM. The J segment lost 8 bases and the V segment lost 7 bases, leaving 9 bases of the junction unmatched. This CDR3 reads CASTLTGVNEKLFF. CDR3 in DNA: TGTGCCAGCACCCTGACAGGGGTGAACGAAAAACTGTTTTTT.

The rearrangement joins TRBV18 to TRBJ2-2, with TRBD2 as a possible D gene (5 bases). The length of the CDR3 is 14 residues. Germline V gene sequence: CDR1 KGHSH, CDR2 LQKENI. Trimming left V 3 bases short and J 6 bases short, with 11 bases between. CDR3 in DNA: TGTGCCAGCTCACCGGGGAGTTTAGCCGGGGAGCTGTTTTTT. Translated, it gives CASSPGSLAGELFF.

The chain combines TRBV2 with TRBJ2-1; no clear D gene. CDR1 and CDR2 from the germline V gene are SNHLY and FYNNEI. The CDR3 totals 13 residues. V dropped 4 bases and J dropped 0 bases, with 4 bases sitting between them. The CDR3 loop reads CASSGDSYNEQFF. The DNA of the CDR3 is TGTGCCAGCAGTGGAGACTCCTACAATGAGCAGTTCTTC. The complete variable domain, with remaining parts taken from reference TRBV2 and TRBJ2-1, reads EPEVTQTPSHQVTQMGQEVILRCVPISNHLYFYWYRQILGQKVEFLVSFYNNEISEKSEIFDDQFSVERPDGSNFTLKIRSTKLEDSAMYFCASSGDSYNEQFFGPGTRLTVL.

As to this clone: The junction shows a germline mismatch at one end, possibly a read error. The genes are TRBV5-1 and TRBJ2-3; 7 bases agree with TRBD1. CDR1 and CDR2 from the germline V gene are SGHRS and YFSETQ. CDR3 length: 14 amino acids. CDR3 loop: CASSLGQTIDTQYF. The CDR3 nucleotides are TGCGCCAGCAGTCTGGGACAGACCATAGATACTCAGTATTTT. The full variable domain, its missing parts supplied by reference TRBV5-1 and TRBJ2-3, is KAGVTQTPRYLIKTRGQQVTLSCSPISGHRSVSWYQQTPGQGLQFLFEYFSETQRNKGNFPGRFSGRQFSNSRSEMNVSTLELGDSALYLCASSLGQTIDTQYFGPGTRLTVL.

The CDR3 sequence is CASSYRDRGLGNEQFF. The CDR3 DNA reads as TGCGCCAGCAGCTACCGGGACAGGGGGCTGGGGAATGAGCAGTTCTTC. This sequence joins TRBV5-1 and TRBJ2-1, with 12 bases identical to TRBD1. The germline CDR1 and CDR2 sequences are SGHRS and YFSETQ. After removal of 3 bases from V and 7 bases from J, the junction contained 8 bases not matched to a gene. The CDR3 contains 16 residues.

The rearrangement joins TRBV14 to TRBJ2-1, with 10 nucleotides matching TRBD2. Germline V lookup: CDR1 SGHDN, CDR2 FVKESK. The trim removed 4 bases at V and 8 bases at J, leaving 8 bases unmatched. CDR3 size: 15 residues. The chain's CDR3 is CASSLASGRRYEQFF. The CDR3 DNA reads as TGTGCCAGCAGCCTGGCTAGCGGGAGAAGGTATGAGCAGTTCTTC.